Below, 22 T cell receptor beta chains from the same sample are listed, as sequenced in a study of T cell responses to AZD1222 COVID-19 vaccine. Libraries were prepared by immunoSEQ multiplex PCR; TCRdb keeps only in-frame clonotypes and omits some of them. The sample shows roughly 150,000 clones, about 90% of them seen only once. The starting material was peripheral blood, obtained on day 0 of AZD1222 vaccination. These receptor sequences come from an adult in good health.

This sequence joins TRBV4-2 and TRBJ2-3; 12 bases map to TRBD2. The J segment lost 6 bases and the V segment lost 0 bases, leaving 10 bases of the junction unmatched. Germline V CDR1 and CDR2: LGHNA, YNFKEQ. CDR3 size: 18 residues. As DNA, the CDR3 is TGTGCCAGCAGCCAAGAGGCTAGCGGGGGGGAAGGTATTGATACGCAGTATTTT. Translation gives CASSQEASGGEGIDTQYF.

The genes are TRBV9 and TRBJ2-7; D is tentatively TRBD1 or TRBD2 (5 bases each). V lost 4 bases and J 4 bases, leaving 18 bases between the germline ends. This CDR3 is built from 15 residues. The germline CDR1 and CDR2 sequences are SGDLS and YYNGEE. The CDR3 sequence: CASSFRDGWGYEQYF. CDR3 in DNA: TGTGCCAGCAGCTTTCGGGACGGCTGGGGGTACGAGCAGTACTTC.

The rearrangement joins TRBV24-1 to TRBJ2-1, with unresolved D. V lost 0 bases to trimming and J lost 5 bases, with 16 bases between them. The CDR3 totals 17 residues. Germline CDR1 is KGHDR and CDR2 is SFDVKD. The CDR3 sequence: CATSDLKGGGVDNEQFF. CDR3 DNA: TGTGCCACCAGTGATTTGAAGGGTGGTGGTGTTGACAATGAGCAGTTCTTC.

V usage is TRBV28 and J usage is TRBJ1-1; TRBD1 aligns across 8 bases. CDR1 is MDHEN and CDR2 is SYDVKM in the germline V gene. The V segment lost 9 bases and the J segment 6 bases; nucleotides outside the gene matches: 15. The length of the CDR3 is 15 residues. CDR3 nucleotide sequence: TGTGCCAGAGAGACCCCAGGGGGCAGGGTGTCTGAAGCTTTCTTT. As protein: CARETPGGRVSEAFF.

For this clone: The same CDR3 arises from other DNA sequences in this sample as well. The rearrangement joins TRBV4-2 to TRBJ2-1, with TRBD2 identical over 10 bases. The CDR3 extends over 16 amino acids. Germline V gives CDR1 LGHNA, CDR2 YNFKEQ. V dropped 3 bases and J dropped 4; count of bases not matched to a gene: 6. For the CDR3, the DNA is TGTGCCAGCAGCCAGGGAGGGACTAGCGCTTACAATGAGCAGTTCTTC. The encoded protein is CASSQGGTSAYNEQFF.

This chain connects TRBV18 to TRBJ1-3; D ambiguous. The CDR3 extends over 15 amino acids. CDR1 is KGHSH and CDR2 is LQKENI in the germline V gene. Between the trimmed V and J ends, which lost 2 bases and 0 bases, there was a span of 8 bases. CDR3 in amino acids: CASSPRTDSGNTIYF. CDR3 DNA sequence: TGTGCCAGCTCACCAAGGACCGACTCTGGAAACACCATATATTTT.

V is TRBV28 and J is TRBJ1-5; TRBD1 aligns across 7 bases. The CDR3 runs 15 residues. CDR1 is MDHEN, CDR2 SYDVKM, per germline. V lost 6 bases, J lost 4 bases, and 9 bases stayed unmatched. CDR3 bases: TGTGCCAGCAGACGAGGGACAGTGCGAAATCAGCCCCAGCATTTT. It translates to CASRRGTVRNQPQHF. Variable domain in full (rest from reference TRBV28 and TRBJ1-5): DVKVTQSSRYLVKRTGEKVFLECVQDMDHENMFWYRQDPGLGLRLIYFSYDVKMKEKGDIPEGYSVSREKKERFSLILESASTNQTSMYLCASRRGTVRNQPQHFGDGTRLSIL.

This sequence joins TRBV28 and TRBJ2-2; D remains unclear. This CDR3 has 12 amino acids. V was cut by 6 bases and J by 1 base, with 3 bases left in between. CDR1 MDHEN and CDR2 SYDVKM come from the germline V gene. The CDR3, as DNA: TGTGCCAGCAGATGGAACACCGGGGAGCTGTTTTTT. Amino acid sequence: CASRWNTGELFF.

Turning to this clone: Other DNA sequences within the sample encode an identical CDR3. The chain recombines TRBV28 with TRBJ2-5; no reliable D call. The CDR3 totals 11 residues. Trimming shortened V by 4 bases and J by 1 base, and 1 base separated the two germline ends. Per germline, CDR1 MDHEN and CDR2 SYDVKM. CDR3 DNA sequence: TGTGCCAGCAGTTCCCAAGAGACCCAGTACTTC. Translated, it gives CASSSQETQYF. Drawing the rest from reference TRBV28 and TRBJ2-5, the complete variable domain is DVKVTQSSRYLVKRTGEKVFLECVQDMDHENMFWYRQDPGLGLRLIYFSYDVKMKEKGDIPEGYSVSREKKERFSLILESASTNQTSMYLCASSSQETQYFGPGTRLLVL.

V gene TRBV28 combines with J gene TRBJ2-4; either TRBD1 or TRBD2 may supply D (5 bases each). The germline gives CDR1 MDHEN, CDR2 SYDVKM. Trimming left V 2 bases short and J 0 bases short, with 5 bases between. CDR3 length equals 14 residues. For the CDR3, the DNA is TGTGCCAGCAGTTTAGGGGGAGCCAAAAACATTCAGTACTTC. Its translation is CASSLGGAKNIQYF.

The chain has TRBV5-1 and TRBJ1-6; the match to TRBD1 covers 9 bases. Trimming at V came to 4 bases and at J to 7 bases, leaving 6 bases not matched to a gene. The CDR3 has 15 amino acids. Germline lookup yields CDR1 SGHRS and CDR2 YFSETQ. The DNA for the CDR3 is TGCGCCAGCAGCCCAGGGGACAGGGAAAATTCACCCCTCCACTTT. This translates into CASSPGDRENSPLHF.

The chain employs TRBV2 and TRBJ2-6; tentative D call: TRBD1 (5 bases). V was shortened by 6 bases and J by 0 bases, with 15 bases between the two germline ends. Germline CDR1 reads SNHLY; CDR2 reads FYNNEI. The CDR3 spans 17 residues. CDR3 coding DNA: TGTGCCAGCAGACCAGGGCCCCTCAGCTCTGGGGCCAACGTCCTGACTTTC. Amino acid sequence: CASRPGPLSSGANVLTF.

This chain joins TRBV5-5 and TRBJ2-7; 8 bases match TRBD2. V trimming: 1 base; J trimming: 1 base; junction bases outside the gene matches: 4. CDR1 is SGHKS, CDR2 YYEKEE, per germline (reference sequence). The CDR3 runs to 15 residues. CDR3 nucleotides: TGTGCCAGCAGCTTGCGGGGGGGATTGTCCTACGAGCAGTACTTC. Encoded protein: CASSLRGGLSYEQYF. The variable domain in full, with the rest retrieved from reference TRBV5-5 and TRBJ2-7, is DAGVTQSPTHLIKTRGQQVTLRCSPISGHKSVSWYQQVLGQGPQFIFQYYEKEERGRGNFPDRFSARQFPNYSSELNVNALLLGDSALYLCASSLRGGLSYEQYFGPGTRLTVT.

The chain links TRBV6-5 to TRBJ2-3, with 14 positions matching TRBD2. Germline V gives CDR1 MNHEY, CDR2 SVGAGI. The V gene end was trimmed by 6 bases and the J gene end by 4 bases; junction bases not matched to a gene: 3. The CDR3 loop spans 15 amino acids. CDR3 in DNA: TGTGCCAGCAGACGACTAGCGGGAGGGCCAGATACGCAGTATTTT. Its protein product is CASRRLAGGPDTQYF.

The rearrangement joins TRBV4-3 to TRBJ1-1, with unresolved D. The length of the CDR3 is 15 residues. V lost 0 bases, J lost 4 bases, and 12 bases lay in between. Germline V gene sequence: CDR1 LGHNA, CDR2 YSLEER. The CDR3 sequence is CASSQDSREGTEAFF. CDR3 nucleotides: TGCGCCAGCAGCCAAGATAGTCGGGAGGGCACTGAAGCTTTCTTT.

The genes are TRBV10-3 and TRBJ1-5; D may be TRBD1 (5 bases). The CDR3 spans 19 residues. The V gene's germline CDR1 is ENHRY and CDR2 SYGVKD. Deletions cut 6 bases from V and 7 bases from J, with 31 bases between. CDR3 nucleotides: TGTGCCATCAGGGGGGATTACGTGCTGGGTTGCCCCAAATACCAGCCCCAGCATTTT. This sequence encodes CAIRGDYVLGCPKYQPQHF.

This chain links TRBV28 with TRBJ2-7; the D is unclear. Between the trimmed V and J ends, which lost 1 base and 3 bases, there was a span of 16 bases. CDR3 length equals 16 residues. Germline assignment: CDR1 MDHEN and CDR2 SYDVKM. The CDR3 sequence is CASSLLTRRLDYEQYF. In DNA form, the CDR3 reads TGTGCCAGCAGTTTATTAACCCGGAGATTGGACTACGAGCAGTACTTC.

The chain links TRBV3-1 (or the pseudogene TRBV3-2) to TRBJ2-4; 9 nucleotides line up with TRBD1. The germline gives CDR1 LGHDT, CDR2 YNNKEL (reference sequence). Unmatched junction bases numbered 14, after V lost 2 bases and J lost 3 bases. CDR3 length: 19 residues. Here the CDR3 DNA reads TGTGCCAGCAGCCAACAGGACAGGGGTGGTCCCCGCCACAAAAACATTCAGTACTTC. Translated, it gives CASSQQDRGGPRHKNIQYF.

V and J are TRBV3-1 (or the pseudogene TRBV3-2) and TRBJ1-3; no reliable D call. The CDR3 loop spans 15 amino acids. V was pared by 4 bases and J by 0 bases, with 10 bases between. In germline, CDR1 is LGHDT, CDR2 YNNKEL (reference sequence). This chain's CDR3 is CASSPTTASGNTIYF. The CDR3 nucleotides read TGTGCCAGCAGCCCAACAACCGCCTCTGGAAACACCATATATTTT.

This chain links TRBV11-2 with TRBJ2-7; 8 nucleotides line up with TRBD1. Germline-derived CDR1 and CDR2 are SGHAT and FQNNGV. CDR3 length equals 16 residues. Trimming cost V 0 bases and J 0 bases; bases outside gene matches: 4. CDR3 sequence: CASSLEGRGLSYEQYF. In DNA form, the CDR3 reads TGTGCCAGCAGCTTAGAAGGCAGGGGGCTCTCCTACGAGCAGTACTTC.

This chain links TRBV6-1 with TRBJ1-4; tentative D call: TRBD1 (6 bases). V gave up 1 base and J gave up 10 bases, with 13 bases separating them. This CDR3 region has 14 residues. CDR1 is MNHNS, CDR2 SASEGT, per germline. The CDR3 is CASSEGSRGGKLFF. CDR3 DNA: TGTGCCAGCAGTGAAGGTTCAAGGGGGGGAAAACTGTTTTTT.

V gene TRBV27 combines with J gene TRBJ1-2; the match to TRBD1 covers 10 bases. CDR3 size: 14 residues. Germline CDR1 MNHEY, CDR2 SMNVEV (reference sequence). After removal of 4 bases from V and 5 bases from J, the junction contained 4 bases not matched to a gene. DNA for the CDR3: TGTGCCAGCAGTTCGACAGGGGGCCGGTATGGCTACACCTTC. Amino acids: CASSSTGGRYGYTF.